This T cell receptor (beta chain) was documented in a study of PD-1 blockade in classical Hodgkin lymphoma. Findings and limits, study-wide: By cycle point C4D1, TCR diversity had risen significantly in CD4+ cells (but not CD8+ cells).

Germline CDR1 and CDR2: MNHEY and SMNVEV (reference sequence). The CDR3 runs 11 residues. The V gene lost 6 bases and the J gene lost 1 base, with 3 bases spanning the gap. A note on this clone: Antigen specificity is unknown.

Regarding time point: cycle 4 day 1 (C4D1), after six to seven weeks of nivolumab. Relapse was seen in all patients after autologous stem cell transplantation, and brentuximab vedotin exposure was variable. Thawed PBMCs were the source of CD4+ T cells, purified by magnetic negative selection. Only in-frame clones appear in the TCRdb table, and some are missing; sequencing was by immunoSEQ multiplex PCR. Among almost 30,000 clones listed, roughly 80% were seen once. The sequencing used CD4+ T cells from blood, collected before the fourth cycle of nivolumab. This chain links TRBV27 with TRBJ1-1; D remains ambiguous. This clonotype originated in a human donor with classical Hodgkin lymphoma. The CDR3 is CASRKNTEAFF. The CDR3 region has the DNA TGTGCCAGCAGAAAGAACACTGAAGCTTTCTTT.